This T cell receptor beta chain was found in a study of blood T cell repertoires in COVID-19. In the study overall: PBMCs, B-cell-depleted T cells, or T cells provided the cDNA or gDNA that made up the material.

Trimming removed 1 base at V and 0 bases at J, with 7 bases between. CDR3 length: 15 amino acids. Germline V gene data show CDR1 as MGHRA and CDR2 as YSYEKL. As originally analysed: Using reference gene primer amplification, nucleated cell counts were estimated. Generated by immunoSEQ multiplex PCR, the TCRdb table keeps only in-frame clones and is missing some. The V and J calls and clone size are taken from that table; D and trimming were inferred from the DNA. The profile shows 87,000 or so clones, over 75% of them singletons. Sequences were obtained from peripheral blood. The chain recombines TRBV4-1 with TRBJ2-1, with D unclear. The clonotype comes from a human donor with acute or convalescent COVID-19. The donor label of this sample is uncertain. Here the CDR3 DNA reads TGCGCCAGCAGCCAAGTCGGTAGCTCCTACAATGAGCAGTTCTTC. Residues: CASSQVGSSYNEQFF.